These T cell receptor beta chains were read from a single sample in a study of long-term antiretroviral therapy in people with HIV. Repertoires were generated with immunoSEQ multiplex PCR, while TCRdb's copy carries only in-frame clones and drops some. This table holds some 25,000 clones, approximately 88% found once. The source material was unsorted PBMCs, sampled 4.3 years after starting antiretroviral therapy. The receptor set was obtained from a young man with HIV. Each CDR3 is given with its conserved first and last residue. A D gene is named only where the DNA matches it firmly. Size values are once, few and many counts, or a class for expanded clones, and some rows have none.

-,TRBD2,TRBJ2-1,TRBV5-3,CAGSGLAGVGPYNEQFF,TGTGCAGGCTCGGGACTAGCGGGAGTCGGGCCCTACAATGAGCAGTTCTTC
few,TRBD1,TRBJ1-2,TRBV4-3,CASSQRTGSNGYTF,TGCGCCAGCAGCCAACGGACAGGGAGCAATGGCTACACCTTC
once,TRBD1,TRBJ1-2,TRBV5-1,CASSLGGTDYGYTF,TGCGCCAGCAGCTTGGGTGGGACAGACTATGGCTACACCTTC
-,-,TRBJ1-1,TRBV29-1,CSVRTEDTEAFF,TGCAGCGTCCGGACGGAAGACACTGAAGCTTTCTTT
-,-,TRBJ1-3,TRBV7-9,CASSPPGSGNTIYF,TGTGCCAGCAGCCCTCCAGGGTCTGGAAACACCATATATTTT
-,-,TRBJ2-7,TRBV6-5,CASSYTVTGTSYEQYF,TGTGCCAGCAGTTACACAGTGACAGGGACTTCCTACGAGCAGTACTTC
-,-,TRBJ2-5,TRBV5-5,CASSLDDATLARRETQYF,TGTGCCAGCAGCTTGGATGATGCGACGCTGGCACGCAGGGAGACCCAGTACTTC
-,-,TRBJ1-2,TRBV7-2,CASSSGTPLAYGYTF,TGTGCCAGCAGCTCAGGGACGCCCCTCGCCTATGGCTACACCTTC
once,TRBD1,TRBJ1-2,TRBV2,CASSEVQGAGGYTF,TGTGCCAGCAGTGAAGTTCAGGGGGCGGGTGGCTACACCTTC
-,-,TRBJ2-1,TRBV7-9,CASSPGLPWQFF,TGTGCCAGCAGCCCAGGACTACCGTGGCAGTTCTTC
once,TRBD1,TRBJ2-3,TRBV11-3,CASSSGTGSRTDTQYF,TGTGCCAGCAGCTCCGGGACAGGGTCGCGCACAGATACGCAGTATTTT
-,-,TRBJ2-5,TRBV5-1,CASSLSSEGETQYF,TGCGCCAGCAGCTTGAGTAGCGAGGGAGAGACCCAGTACTTC
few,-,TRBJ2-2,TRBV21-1,CASSKARGSNTGELFF,TGTGCCAGCAGCAAAGCGCGGGGGTCCAACACCGGGGAGCTGTTTTTT
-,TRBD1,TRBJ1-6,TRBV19,CASSRQGAGSPLHF,TGTGCCAGTAGCCGACAGGGGGCGGGTTCACCCCTCCACTTT
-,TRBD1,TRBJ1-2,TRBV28,CATSGQGAARYYGYTF,TGTGCCACCTCAGGACAGGGGGCCGCCAGGTACTATGGCTACACCTTC
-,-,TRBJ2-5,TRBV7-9,CASSLGGRGQETQYF,TGTGCCAGCAGCCTAGGAGGGAGAGGCCAAGAGACCCAGTACTTC
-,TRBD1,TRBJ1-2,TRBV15,CATYGVTGTANYGYTF,TGTGCCACCTATGGGGTTACCGGGACAGCTAACTATGGCTACACCTTC
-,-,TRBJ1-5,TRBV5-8,CASSLLRGDQPQHF,TGTGCCAGCAGCTTGCTAAGGGGGGACCAGCCCCAGCATTTT
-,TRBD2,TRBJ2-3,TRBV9,CASSAPIAGDTDTQYF,TGTGCCAGCAGCGCCCCAATAGCGGGAGACACAGATACGCAGTATTTT
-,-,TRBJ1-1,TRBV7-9,CASSLDIEATEAFF,TGTGCCAGCAGCCTTGATATAGAAGCCACTGAAGCTTTCTTT
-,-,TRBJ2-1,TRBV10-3,CAISVGPRNEQFF,TGTGCCATCAGTGTCGGGCCTCGGAATGAGCAGTTCTTC
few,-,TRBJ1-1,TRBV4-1,CASSQALWPANTEAFF,TGCGCCAGCAGCCAGGCCTTGTGGCCAGCGAACACTGAAGCTTTCTTT
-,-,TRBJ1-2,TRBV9,CASSVGGYNYGYTF,TGTGCCAGCAGCGTAGGAGGCTATAACTATGGCTACACCTTC
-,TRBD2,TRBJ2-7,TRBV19,CATKTNGGGSQGYEQYF,TGTGCCACCAAGACTAATGGCGGGGGGTCTCAGGGCTACGAGCAGTACTTC
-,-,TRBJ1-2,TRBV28,CATRKGNYGYTF,TGTGCCACCCGAAAAGGGAACTATGGCTACACCTTC
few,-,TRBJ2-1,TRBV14,CASSQVGGEQFF,TGTGCCAGCAGCCAAGTTGGGGGTGAGCAGTTCTTC
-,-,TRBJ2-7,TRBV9,CASSPTTGGGYEQYF,TGTGCCAGCAGCCCAACGACGGGCGGTGGATACGAGCAGTACTTC
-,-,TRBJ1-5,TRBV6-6,CASRSPGEGQPQHF,TGTGCCAGCAGATCACCAGGGGAAGGTCAGCCCCAGCATTTT